This is a list of T cell receptor beta chains from one sample in a study of OX40 agonist ivuxolimab in advanced cancers. Sequencing used immunoSEQ multiplex PCR; TCRdb keeps in-frame clones, though not all of them. The table includes some 71,000 clones, roughly nine tenths detected once. The sequencing used CD4+ or CD8+ T cells sorted from blood, collected in a trial of the OX40 agonist ivuxolimab. Every receptor here comes from an adult with an advanced solid tumor such as melanoma, head and neck, liver or kidney cancer. Both conserved end residues are part of each CDR3. The D gene is left open where the match is weak. Clone sizes are given selectively: once, few, many, or a class where the clone is expanded.

D	V	size	J	DNA	CDR3
NA	TRBV5-6	NA	TRBJ2-5	TGTGCCAGCAGCCACGGCCTGCAAGAGACCCAGTACTTC	CASSHGLQETQYF
NA	TRBV9	NA	TRBJ2-7	TGTGCCAGCAGCGTAGTCCCATCCTACGAGCAGTACTTC	CASSVVPSYEQYF
NA	TRBV5-1	NA	TRBJ2-7	TGCGCCAGCAGCTTGGGCCTCGGGACCGGATCATACGAGCAGTACTTC	CASSLGLGTGSYEQYF
TRBD2	TRBV19	NA	TRBJ2-1	TGTGCCAGTAGTAGCACCCAACCGGGACTAGGCTACAATGAGCAGTTCTTC	CASSSTQPGLGYNEQFF
TRBD2	TRBV28	NA	TRBJ2-3	TGTGCCAGCAGTTTAATGGGGGAGGGACGCACAGATACGCAGTATTTT	CASSLMGEGRTDTQYF
NA	TRBV4-3	medium-sized	TRBJ1-4	TGCGCCAGCAGCCAAGATGGGGGGGGTTCTAATGAAAAACTGTTTTTT	CASSQDGGGSNEKLFF
TRBD2	TRBV5-6	NA	TRBJ2-3	TGTGCCAGCAGCTTGACGAGTAGCGGGGACACAGATACGCAGTATTTT	CASSLTSSGDTDTQYF
NA	TRBV4-1	NA	TRBJ2-7	TGCGCCAGCAGCCAAGCCAGGGGGGCCTACGAGCAGTACTTC	CASSQARGAYEQYF
TRBD2	TRBV5-8	NA	TRBJ2-1	TGTGCCAGCAGCCAGGGACTAGCGGGAGGGCCTTACAATGAGCAGTTCTTC	CASSQGLAGGPYNEQFF
TRBD1	TRBV7-2	NA	TRBJ1-2	TGTGCCAGCAGCCCAAGCCACAGGGGGCGCGATGGCTACACCTTC	CASSPSHRGRDGYTF
NA	TRBV30	NA	TRBJ2-7	TGTGCCTGGAGGGACTACGACGAGCAGTACTTC	CAWRDYDEQYF
NA	TRBV28	NA	TRBJ2-7	TGTGCCAGCATAGGGGGAGGGCCCCTCGAGCAGTACTTC	CASIGGGPLEQYF
NA	TRBV28	NA	TRBJ2-7	TGTGCCAGCAGTGCGGGGACAGCCTACGAGCAGTACTTC	CASSAGTAYEQYF
NA	TRBV28	NA	TRBJ1-5	TGTGCCAGCAGTTTGGGGAGCAATCAGCCCCAGCATTTT	CASSLGSNQPQHF
NA	TRBV11-2	NA	TRBJ2-7	TGTGCCAGCAGCTTACAGGCGATCTACGAGCAGTACTTC	CASSLQAIYEQYF
NA	TRBV11-2	NA	TRBJ2-7	TGTGCCAGCAGCTGGGGATACGAGCAGTACTTC	CASSWGYEQYF
NA	TRBV11-2	NA	TRBJ1-1	TGTGCCAGCAGCGGGTCCGAGACAATGAACACTGAAGCTTTCTTT	CASSGSETMNTEAFF
TRBD1	TRBV15	NA	TRBJ2-1	TGTGCCACCAGCAGCACCCTTCTGGCAGGGGGCACCTACAATGAGCAGTTCTTC	CATSSTLLAGGTYNEQFF
NA	TRBV27	once	TRBJ1-1	TGTGCCACCATGGTTTATCTCATGACGGGCACTGAAGCTTTCTTT	CATMVYLMTGTEAFF
NA	TRBV6-6	NA	TRBJ2-2	TGTGCCAGCAGCGGAAGGGGGGATAACACCGGGGAGCTGTTTTTT	CASSGRGDNTGELFF
TRBD1	TRBV5-6	NA	TRBJ2-7	TGTGCCAGCAGCCCGGGGGGGACAGGGGATGCCTACGAGCAGTACTTC	CASSPGGTGDAYEQYF
NA	TRBV9	NA	TRBJ2-3	TGTGCCAGCAGCGAAGGTGATGGCCCAGATACGCAGTATTTT	CASSEGDGPDTQYF
TRBD1	TRBV28	NA	TRBJ1-5	TGTGCCAGCAATACAGGGGGCGCAGGCCAGCCCCAGCATTTT	CASNTGGAGQPQHF
TRBD2	TRBV9	NA	TRBJ2-1	TGTGCCAGCAGCGTAGGGGCTAGCGGGACACACCAGGGTGGTGAGCAGTTCTTC	CASSVGASGTHQGGEQFF
NA	TRBV28	NA	TRBJ2-6	TGTGCCAGCAGTTTATCCCCAGGGATCATGGCTACTGGGGCCAACGTCCTGACTTTC	CASSLSPGIMATGANVLTF
TRBD1	TRBV9	NA	TRBJ2-7	TGTGCCAGCAGCTTTGGACAGGGGCCCTACGAGCAGTACTTC	CASSFGQGPYEQYF
TRBD1	TRBV5-8	NA	TRBJ1-1	TGTGCCAGCAGCTTGGGGAATACAGGGGCAGAGGAAGCTTTCTTT	CASSLGNTGAEEAFF
NA	TRBV7-9	NA	TRBJ2-2	TGTGCCAGCAGCTCGGGACACACGACCGGGGAGCTGTTTTTT	CASSSGHTTGELFF
NA	TRBV21-1	NA	TRBJ2-7	TGTGCCAGCAGCAAAGGGGCGTACAGGGGGCAGGGCGGGAGAAGCTACGAGCAGTACTTC	CASSKGAYRGQGGRSYEQYF
NA	TRBV19	NA	TRBJ1-2	TGTGCCATAGAGTCCGGGACGGCCTATGGCTACACCTTC	CAIESGTAYGYTF
NA	TRBV28	NA	TRBJ2-5	TGTGCCAGCAGTTTAGTCGGTTCGGCCGCAGGAGAGACCCAGTACTTC	CASSLVGSAAGETQYF
NA	TRBV11-2	NA	TRBJ1-3	TGTGCCAGCAGCTCCGGACAGTTTTTCTCTGGAAACACCATATATTTT	CASSSGQFFSGNTIYF
NA	TRBV19	few	TRBJ2-1	TGTGCCAGTAGTGCCGCCCTCGCCCCGTCCCATGAGCAGTTCTTC	CASSAALAPSHEQFF
NA	TRBV4-3	NA	TRBJ2-7	TGCGCCAGCAGCCAAGATACGGCCGGGTACTACGAGCAGTACTTC	CASSQDTAGYYEQYF
NA	TRBV7-9	NA	TRBJ1-1	TGTGCCAGCAGCTTTGGGCCCTCTGAAGCTTTCTTT	CASSFGPSEAFF
NA	TRBV6-5	NA	TRBJ2-2	TGTGCCAGCAGCAAGACAGGAGGCAACACCGGGGAGCTGTTTTTT	CASSKTGGNTGELFF
TRBD2	TRBV5-4	once	TRBJ2-6	TGTGCCAGCAGCGGGAGGGGAATAGGGGCTGGGGCCAACGTCCTGACTTTC	CASSGRGIGAGANVLTF
NA	TRBV28	NA	TRBJ2-7	TGTGCCAGCAGCCGGGACGAGTACGAGCAGTACTTC	CASSRDEYEQYF
NA	TRBV6-1	NA	TRBJ1-2	TGTGCCAGCGAACGTAGAGGGGTGAATGGCTACACCTTC	CASERRGVNGYTF
NA	TRBV5-4	few	TRBJ1-2	TGTGCCAGCAGCTTGGAGGGGCCCGGAGGCTACACCTTC	CASSLEGPGGYTF
TRBD2	TRBV5-4	NA	TRBJ2-1	TGTGCCAGCAGGCCGGGACTAGCGGGATACAATGAGCAGTTCTTC	CASRPGLAGYNEQFF
TRBD1	TRBV5-6	NA	TRBJ1-5	TGTGCCAGCAGCTTGTCAGGGGGTCATAGCAATCAGCCCCAGCATTTT	CASSLSGGHSNQPQHF
TRBD1	TRBV4-3	NA	TRBJ2-1	TGCGCCAGCAGCCAAGAACCGGGACAGGGGTTATATGAGCAGTTCTTC	CASSQEPGQGLYEQFF
NA	TRBV7-6	NA	TRBJ1-5	TGTGCCAGCAGCTTATGGGCAGGGGATCAGCCCCAGCATTTT	CASSLWAGDQPQHF
NA	TRBV19	NA	TRBJ2-3	TGTGCCAGTAGACCGCTAACTAGCACAGATACGCAGTATTTT	CASRPLTSTDTQYF
NA	TRBV18	NA	TRBJ2-7	TGTGCCAGCTCAGAGGGACATAAGGACTCCTACGAGCAGTACTTC	CASSEGHKDSYEQYF
NA	TRBV28	NA	TRBJ2-5	TGTGCCAGCAGTTATGGTTGGGGAGAGACCCAGTACTTC	CASSYGWGETQYF
TRBD1	TRBV11-1	NA	TRBJ1-2	TGTGCCAGCAGCTTCTCGGACAGGGGAAACTATGGCTACACCTTC	CASSFSDRGNYGYTF
TRBD2	TRBV7-9	NA	TRBJ2-3	TGTGCCAGCAGCTCCACTAGCGGAGCGCCCCAATTT	CASSSTSGAPQF
NA	TRBV4-3	once	TRBJ1-4	TGCGCCAGCAGCCTACAGGGTCCGGATGAAAAACTGTTTTTT	CASSLQGPDEKLFF
NA	TRBV7-9	NA	TRBJ1-2	TGTGCCAGCAGCTTAGCGGAAGGTCAACCAGGAGGTGGCTACACCTTC	CASSLAEGQPGGGYTF